This passage covers 12 T cell receptor beta chains from one sample sequenced in a study of CD8+ T cells in alopecia areata. Once RNA had been extracted, it was reverse transcribed into cDNA to act as the sequencing template. Assay: immunoSEQ multiplex PCR; the TCRdb copy retains only in-frame clones and omits some. Among about 220,000 clones listed, under 60% were seen once. The treatment denotes: oral pan-JAK inhibitor, 5-10 mg twice daily. Here the sequenced sample was CD4+ T cells sorted from blood, taken at week 4, from a patient treated with tofacitinib. Every receptor here comes from a human donor with alopecia areata.

V and J are TRBV5-1 and TRBJ1-2; D is ambiguous. The CDR3 contains 13 residues. Germline CDR1 and CDR2: SGHRS and YFSETQ. The V end lost 0 bases, the J end lost 7 bases, and 10 bases lay between the germline ends. For the CDR3, the DNA is TGCGCCAGCAGCTTGGCCGCCGCATTTGGCTACACCTTC. This gives the protein CASSLAAAFGYTF.

The CDR3 region is CSGGQGLTEAFF. The CDR3, as DNA: TGCAGCGGTGGACAGGGGCTAACTGAAGCTTTCTTT. The chain employs TRBV29-1 and TRBJ1-1; 9 bases match TRBD1. Germline V CDR1 and CDR2: SQVTM, ANQGSEA. V gave up 7 bases and J gave up 5 bases; unmatched junction bases: 5. This CDR3 has 12 residues.

The CDR3 nucleotides are TGTGCCAGTAGTGCAACGGGCAGGGGCACAGATACGCAGTATTTT. Amino acid sequence: CASSATGRGTDTQYF. V gene TRBV19 combines with J gene TRBJ2-3; a weak D match, TRBD1 (5 bases). V gave up 5 bases and J gave up 1 base, with 13 bases separating them. The CDR3 is made up of 15 amino acids. Germline CDR1 is LNHDA and CDR2 is SQIVND (reference sequence).

J is TRBJ1-2 and V is TRBV7-6, with 7 bases matching TRBD1. With V trimmed by 5 bases and J by 2 bases, 8 bases remained unmatched. CDR1 is SGHVS and CDR2 is FNYEAQ in the germline V gene. The CDR3 has 15 residues. DNA for the CDR3: TGTGCCAGCAGCCTCAACAGGGGCCCAAACTATGGCTACACCTTC. Protein: CASSLNRGPNYGYTF. Full variable domain (outside the CDR3, taken from reference TRBV7-6 and TRBJ1-2): GAGVSQSPRYKVTKRGQDVALRCDPISGHVSLYWYRQALGQGPEFLTYFNYEAQQDKSGLPNDRFSAERPEGSISTLTIQRTEQRDSAMYRCASSLNRGPNYGYTFGSGTRLTVV.

This chain uses TRBV29-1 with TRBJ2-2; D uncertain. V dropped 4 bases and J dropped 7 bases, with 10 bases sitting between them. The CDR3 contains 12 residues. CDR1 and CDR2 (germline): SQVTM, ANQGSEA. As DNA, the CDR3 is TGCAGCGTTGCGCCAGGCGGCGGGGAGCTGTTTTTT. Amino acids: CSVAPGGGELFF.

The chain uses TRBV6-5 and TRBJ2-7; 7 nucleotides match TRBD1. The CDR3 is made up of 15 amino acids. The ends lost 6 bases at V and 2 bases at J; junction bases unmatched: 10. Germline lookup yields CDR1 MNHEY and CDR2 SVGAGI. The CDR3 protein is CASSLDRVRAYEQYF. CDR3 bases: TGTGCCAGCAGCCTTGACAGGGTGAGGGCCTACGAGCAGTACTTC.

As to this clone: The sample carries other DNA sequences with the same CDR3. V and J are TRBV6-5 and TRBJ2-5, with a weak D call TRBD1 (6 bases). From germline, CDR1 is MNHEY and CDR2 SVGAGI. Between the trimmed V and J ends, which lost 2 bases and 1 base, there was a span of 11 bases. This CDR3 is 15 amino acids long. The CDR3 is CASSYGEQGQETQYF. The CDR3 DNA sequence: TGTGCCAGCAGTTACGGAGAACAGGGCCAAGAGACCCAGTACTTC.

The sample holds a few counts of this clone. The CDR3 DNA sequence: TGTGCCAGCAGCTTTGGGGTCCGGGAGACCCAGTACTTC. This sequence encodes CASSFGVRETQYF. V and J are TRBV13 and TRBJ2-5; D call uncertain. Germline V CDR1 and CDR2: PRHDT, FYEKMQ (reference sequence). V lost 3 bases and J 5 bases, leaving 10 bases between the germline ends. The CDR3 totals 13 residues.

The V gene is TRBV25-1, the J gene TRBJ1-2, with 9 bases aligning to TRBD1. Germline V CDR1 and CDR2: MGHDK, SYGVNS. After removal of 3 bases from V and 4 bases from J, the junction contained 9 bases not matched to a gene. The CDR3 loop spans 16 amino acids. The CDR3 DNA sequence: TGTGCCAGCAGTGAGGCCGGGACAGGGTTAGTCTATGGCTACACCTTC. Residues: CASSEAGTGLVYGYTF.

This clone was seen only a few times. The J gene is TRBJ2-5, the V gene TRBV7-9, with 8 bases lining up with TRBD1. CDR1 is SEHNR and CDR2 is FQNEAQ in the germline V gene (reference sequence). The CDR3 length is 13 residues. Trimming removed 6 bases from V and 4 bases from J; junction bases left unmatched: 4. This chain's CDR3 is CASSSDRGETQYF. In DNA form, the CDR3 reads TGTGCCAGCAGTTCAGACAGGGGAGAGACCCAGTACTTC.

The rearrangement joins TRBV7-2 to TRBJ2-1; 7 positions agree with TRBD1. Germline V gene lookup returns CDR1 SGHTA and CDR2 FQGNSA. V shed 1 base and J 4 bases; nucleotides not matched to a gene: 7. The CDR3 runs 16 residues. The CDR3 here is CASSLVPRDSYNEQFF. The CDR3 DNA follows: TGTGCCAGCAGCTTAGTACCCCGGGACAGTTACAATGAGCAGTTCTTC.

This clone was observed a single time. This chain connects TRBV29-1 to TRBJ1-2, with D possibly being TRBD1 (5 bases). From germline, CDR1 is SQVTM and CDR2 ANQGSEA. V was shortened by 4 bases and J by 2 bases, with 11 bases between the two germline ends. CDR3 size: 13 residues. The DNA of the CDR3 is TGCAGCGTTGGGGGGAAGAACAACTATGGCTACACCTTC. Translated, it gives CSVGGKNNYGYTF.